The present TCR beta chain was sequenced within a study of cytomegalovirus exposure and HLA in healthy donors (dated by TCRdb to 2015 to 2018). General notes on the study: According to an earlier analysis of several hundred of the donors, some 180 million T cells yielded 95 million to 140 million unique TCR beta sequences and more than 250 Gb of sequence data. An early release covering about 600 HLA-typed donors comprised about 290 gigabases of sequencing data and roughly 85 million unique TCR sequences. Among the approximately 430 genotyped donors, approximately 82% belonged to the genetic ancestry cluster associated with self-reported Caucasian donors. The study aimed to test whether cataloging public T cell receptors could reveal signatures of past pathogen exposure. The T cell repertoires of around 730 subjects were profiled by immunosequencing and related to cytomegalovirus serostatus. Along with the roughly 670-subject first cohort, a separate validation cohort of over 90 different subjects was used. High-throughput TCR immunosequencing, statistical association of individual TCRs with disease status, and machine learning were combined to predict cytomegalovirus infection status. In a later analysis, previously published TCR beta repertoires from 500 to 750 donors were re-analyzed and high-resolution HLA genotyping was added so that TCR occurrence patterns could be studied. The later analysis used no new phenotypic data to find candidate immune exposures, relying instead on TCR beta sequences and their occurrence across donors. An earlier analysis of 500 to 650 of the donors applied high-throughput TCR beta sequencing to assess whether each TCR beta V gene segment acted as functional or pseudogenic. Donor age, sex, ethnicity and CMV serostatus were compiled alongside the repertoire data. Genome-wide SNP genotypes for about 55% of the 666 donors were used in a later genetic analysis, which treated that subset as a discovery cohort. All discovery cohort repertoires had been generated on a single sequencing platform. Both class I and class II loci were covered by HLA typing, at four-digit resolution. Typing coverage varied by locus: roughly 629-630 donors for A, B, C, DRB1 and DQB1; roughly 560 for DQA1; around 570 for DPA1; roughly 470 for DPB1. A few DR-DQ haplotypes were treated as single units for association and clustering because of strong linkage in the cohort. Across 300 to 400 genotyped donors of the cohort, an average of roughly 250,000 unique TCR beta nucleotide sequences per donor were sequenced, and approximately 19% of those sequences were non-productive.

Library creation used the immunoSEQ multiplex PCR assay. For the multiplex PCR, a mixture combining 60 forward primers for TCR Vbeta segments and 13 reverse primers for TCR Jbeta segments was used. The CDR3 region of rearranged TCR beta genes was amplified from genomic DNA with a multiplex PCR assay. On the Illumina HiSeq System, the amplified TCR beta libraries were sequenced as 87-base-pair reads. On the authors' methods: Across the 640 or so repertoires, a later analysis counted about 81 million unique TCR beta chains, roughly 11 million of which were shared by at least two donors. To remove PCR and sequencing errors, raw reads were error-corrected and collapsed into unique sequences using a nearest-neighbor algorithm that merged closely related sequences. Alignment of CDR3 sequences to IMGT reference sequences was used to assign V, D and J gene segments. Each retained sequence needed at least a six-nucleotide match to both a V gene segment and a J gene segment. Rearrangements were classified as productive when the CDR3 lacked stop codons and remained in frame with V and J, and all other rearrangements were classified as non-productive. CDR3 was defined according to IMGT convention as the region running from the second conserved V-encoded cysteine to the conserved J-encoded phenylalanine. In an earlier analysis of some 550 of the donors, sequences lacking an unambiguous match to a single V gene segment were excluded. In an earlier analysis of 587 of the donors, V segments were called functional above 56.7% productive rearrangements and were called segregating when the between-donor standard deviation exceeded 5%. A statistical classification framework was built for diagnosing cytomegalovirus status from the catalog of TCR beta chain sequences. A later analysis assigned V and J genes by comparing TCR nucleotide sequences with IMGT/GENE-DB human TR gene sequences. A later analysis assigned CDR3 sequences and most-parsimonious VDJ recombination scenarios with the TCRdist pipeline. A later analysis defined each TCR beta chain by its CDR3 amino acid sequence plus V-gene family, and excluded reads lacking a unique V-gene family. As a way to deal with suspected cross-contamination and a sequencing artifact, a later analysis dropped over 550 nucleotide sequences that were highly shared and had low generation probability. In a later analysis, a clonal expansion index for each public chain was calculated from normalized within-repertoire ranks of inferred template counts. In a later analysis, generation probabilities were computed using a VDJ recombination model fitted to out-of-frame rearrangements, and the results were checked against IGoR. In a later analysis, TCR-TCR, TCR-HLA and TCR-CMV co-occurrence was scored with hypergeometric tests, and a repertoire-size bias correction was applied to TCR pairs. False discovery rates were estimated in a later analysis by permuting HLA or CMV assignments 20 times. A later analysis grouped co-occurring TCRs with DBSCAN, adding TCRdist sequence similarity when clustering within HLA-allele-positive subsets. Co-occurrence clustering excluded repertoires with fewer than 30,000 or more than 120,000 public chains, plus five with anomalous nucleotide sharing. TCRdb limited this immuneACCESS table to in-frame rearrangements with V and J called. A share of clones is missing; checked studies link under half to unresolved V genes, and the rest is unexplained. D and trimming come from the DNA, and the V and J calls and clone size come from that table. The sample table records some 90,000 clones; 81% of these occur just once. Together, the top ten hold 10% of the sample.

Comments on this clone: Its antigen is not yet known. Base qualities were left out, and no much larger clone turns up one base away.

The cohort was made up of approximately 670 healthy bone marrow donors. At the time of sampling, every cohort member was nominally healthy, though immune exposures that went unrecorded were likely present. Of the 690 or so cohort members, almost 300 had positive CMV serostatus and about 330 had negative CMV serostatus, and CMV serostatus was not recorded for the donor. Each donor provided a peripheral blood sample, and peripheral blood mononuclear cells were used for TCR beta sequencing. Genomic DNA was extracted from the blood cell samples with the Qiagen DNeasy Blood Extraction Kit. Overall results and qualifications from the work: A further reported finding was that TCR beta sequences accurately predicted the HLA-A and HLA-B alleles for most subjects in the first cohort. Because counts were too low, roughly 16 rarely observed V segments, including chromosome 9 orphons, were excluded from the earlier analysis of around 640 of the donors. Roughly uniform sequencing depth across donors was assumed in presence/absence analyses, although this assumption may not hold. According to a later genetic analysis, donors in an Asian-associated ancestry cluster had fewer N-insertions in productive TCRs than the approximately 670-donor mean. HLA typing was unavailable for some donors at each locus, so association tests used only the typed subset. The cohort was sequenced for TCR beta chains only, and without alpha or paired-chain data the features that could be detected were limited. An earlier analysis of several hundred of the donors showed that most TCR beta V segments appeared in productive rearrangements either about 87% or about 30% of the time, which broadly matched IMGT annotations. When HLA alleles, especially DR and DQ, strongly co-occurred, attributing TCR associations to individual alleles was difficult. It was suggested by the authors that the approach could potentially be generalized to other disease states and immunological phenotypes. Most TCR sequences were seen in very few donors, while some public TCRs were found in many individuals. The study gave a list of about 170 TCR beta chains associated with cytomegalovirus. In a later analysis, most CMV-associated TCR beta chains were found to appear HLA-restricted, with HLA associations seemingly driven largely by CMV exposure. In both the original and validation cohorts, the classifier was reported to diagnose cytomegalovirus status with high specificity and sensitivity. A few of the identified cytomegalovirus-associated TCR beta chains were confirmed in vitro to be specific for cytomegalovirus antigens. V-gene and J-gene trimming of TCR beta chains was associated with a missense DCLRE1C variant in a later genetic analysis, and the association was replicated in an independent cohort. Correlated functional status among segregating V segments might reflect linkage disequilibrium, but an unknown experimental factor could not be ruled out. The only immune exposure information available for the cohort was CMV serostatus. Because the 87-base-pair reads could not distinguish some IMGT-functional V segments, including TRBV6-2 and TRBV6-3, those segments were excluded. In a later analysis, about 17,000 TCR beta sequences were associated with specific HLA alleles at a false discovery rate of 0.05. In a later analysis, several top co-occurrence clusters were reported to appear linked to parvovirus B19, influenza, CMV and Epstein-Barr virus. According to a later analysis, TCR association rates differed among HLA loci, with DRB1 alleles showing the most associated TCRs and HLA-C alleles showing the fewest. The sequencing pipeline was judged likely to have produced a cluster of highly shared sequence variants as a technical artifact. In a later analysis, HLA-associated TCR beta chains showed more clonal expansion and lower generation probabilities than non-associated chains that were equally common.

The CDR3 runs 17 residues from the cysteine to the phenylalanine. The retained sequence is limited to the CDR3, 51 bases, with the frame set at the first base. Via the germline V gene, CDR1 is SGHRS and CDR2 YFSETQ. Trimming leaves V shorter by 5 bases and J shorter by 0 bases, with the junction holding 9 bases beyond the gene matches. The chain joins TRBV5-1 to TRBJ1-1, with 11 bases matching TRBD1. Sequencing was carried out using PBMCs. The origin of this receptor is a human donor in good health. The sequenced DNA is TGCGCCAGCAGGTTTCCCGGACAGGGGGCTATGAACACTGAAGCTTTCTTT. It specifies CASRFPGQGAMNTEAFF.